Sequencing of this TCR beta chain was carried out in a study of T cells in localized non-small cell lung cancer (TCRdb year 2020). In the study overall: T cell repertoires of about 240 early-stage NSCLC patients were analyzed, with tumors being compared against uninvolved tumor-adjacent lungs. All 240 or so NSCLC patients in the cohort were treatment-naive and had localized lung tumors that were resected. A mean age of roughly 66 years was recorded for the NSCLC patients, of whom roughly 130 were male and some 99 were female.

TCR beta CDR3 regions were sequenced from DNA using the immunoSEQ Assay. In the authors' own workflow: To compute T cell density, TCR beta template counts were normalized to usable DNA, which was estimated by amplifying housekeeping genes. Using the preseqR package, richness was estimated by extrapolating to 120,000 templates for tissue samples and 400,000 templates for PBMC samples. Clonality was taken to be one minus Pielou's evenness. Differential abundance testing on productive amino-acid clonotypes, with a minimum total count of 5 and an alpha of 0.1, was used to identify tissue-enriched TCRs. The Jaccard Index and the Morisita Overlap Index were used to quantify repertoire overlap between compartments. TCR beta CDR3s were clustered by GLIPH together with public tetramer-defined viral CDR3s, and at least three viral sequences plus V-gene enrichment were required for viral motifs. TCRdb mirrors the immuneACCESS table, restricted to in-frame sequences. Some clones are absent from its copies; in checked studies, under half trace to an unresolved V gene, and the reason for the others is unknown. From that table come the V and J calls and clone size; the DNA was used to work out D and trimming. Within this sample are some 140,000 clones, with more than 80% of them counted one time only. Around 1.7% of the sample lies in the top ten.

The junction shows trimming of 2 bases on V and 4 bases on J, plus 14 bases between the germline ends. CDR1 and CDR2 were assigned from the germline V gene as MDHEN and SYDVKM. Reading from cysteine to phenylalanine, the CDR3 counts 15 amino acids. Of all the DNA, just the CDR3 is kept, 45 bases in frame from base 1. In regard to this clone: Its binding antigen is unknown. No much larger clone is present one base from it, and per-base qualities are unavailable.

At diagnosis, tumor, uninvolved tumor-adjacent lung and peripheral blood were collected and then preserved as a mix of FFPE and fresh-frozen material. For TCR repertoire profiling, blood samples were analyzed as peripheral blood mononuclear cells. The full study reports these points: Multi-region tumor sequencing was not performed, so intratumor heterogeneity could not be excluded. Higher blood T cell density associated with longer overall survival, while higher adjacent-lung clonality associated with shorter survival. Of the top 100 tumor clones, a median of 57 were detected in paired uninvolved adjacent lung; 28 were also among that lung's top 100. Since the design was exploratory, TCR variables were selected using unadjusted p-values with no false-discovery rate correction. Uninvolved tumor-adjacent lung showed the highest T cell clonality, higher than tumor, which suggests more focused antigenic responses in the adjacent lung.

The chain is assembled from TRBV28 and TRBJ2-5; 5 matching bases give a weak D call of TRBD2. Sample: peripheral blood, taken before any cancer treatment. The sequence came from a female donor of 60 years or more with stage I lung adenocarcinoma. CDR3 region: CASSLPVAGGETQYF. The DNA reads TGTGCCAGCAGTTTACCTGTGGCGGGCGGAGAGACCCAGTACTTC. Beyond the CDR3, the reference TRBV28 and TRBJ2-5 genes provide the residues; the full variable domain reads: DVKVTQSSRYLVKRTGEKVFLECVQDMDHENMFWYRQDPGLGLRLIYFSYDVKMKEKGDIPEGYSVSREKKERFSLILESASTNQTSMYLCASSLPVAGGETQYFGPGTRLLVL.